The present T cell receptor (beta chain) was sequenced within a study of blood T cell repertoires in COVID-19 (dated by TCRdb to between 2020 and 2021). Study-level background: Collaborator samples came from the United States, Italy and Spain and covered acute and convalescent phases of COVID-19. Samples came from the ongoing ImmuneRACE study (first 160 participants) plus 1,254 subjects from 6 global collaborators. The prospective study material was composed of cDNA or gDNA derived from T cells, B-cell-depleted T cells, or PBMCs. A de-identified subject ID, COVID-19 status, age in years and sex were almost always included in the sample metadata. Deeply sampled blood TCRbeta repertoires from subjects exposed to, actively infected with, or recovered from COVID-19 were included in the dataset. The repertoires were released in a freely available public database intended as a resource for research on the immune response to SARS-CoV-2. Where HLA class I and class II types were available, the types were taken from metadata supplied by the sample provider, not from assay-based typing.

The full study reports these points: Clinical and demographic metadata were provided uncurated, with the amount varying by source and participant.

Of note for this clone: This clone's antigen is unknown. No much larger clonotype is one base removed from it; base qualities were not supplied.

One collaborating source in Seattle enrolled patients while the patients were actively infected and followed the patients over time throughout the course of disease. Each collaborating institution followed its own protocols to collect whole blood in K2EDTA tubes. For TCRbeta analysis, collaborators shipped samples as frozen whole blood, isolated PBMCs, or DNA extracted from either of those sample types. Taken from the germline V gene, the CDR1 and CDR2 loops are SGHAT and FQNNGV. The CDR3 holds 16 amino acids from the cysteine to the phenylalanine. Of all the DNA, just the CDR3 is kept, 48 bases in frame from base 1. Trimming at the junction amounts to 5 bases on V and 1 base on J, and the germline ends lie 15 bases apart. TCRbeta CDR3 regions were amplified from genomic DNA using the immunoSEQ Assay, a bias-controlled multiplex PCR. The published analysis was carried out like this. The number of nucleated cells in each sample was estimated from the amplification of reference gene primers within the assay. To quantify the absolute abundance of each unique TCRbeta CDR3 rearrangement, sequence reads were collapsed and filtered. For each sample, productive Simpson clonality was calculated as the square root of Simpson's diversity index across productive rearrangements. Imported from immuneACCESS, the table was reduced by TCRdb to in-frame sequences with V and J called. These copies leave out some clones; in studies compared against another copy, an unresolved V gene accounts for under half, and the cause of the remainder is not known. For V, J and clone size, that table is used; D and trimming come from the DNA. Here the sample has around 300,000 clones; approximately 87% occur a single time. The top ten clonotypes cover roughly 2.9% of the sample.

The TCR was taken from a woman aged 25-40 years with COVID-19, enrolled during active disease. The chain uses TRBV11-2 and TRBJ2-1; 6 matching bases give a weak D call of TRBD2. The material sequenced was peripheral blood. The DNA is as follows: TGTGCCAGCAGCCCCTGGGGGAGGAAGTCCTACAATGAGCAGTTCTTC. This yields the protein CASSPWGRKSYNEQFF.